The 21 T cell receptor beta chains in this list originate from one sample, sequenced in a study of radiotherapy plus CTLA-4 blockade in lung cancer. Sequencing was performed with immunoSEQ multiplex PCR; in TCRdb, only in-frame clones are kept and a portion is missing. The sample holds about 29,000 clones, 81% seen once. The source was peripheral blood, collected from a patient treated with radiotherapy plus ipilimumab. The receptor source for this set is a human donor with non-small cell lung cancer that progressed on radiotherapy plus ipilimumab.

This rearrangement joins TRBV7-2 to TRBJ2-1; D perhaps matches TRBD2 (5 bases). Germline V CDR1 and CDR2: SGHTA, FQGNSA. The CDR3 is 17 amino acids. V lost 1 base to trimming and J lost 3 bases, with 16 bases between them. The CDR3 reads CASSLGAGLVNYNEQFF. The CDR3 nucleotides are TGTGCCAGCAGCTTAGGGGCTGGACTCGTTAACTACAATGAGCAGTTCTTC.

The V gene is TRBV7-2, the J gene TRBJ1-6; tentative D call: TRBD1 (5 bases). CDR3 length: 14 residues. From germline, CDR1 is SGHTA and CDR2 FQGNSA. Trimming cost V 5 bases and J 3 bases, with 8 bases left between them. DNA of the CDR3: TGTGCCAGCAGCGACGACAGCTATAATTCACCCCTCCACTTT. Translation: CASSDDSYNSPLHF. Drawing the rest from reference TRBV7-2 and TRBJ1-6, the complete variable domain is GAGVSQSPSNKVTEKGKDVELRCDPISGHTALYWYRQSLGQGLEFLIYFQGNSAPDKSGLPSDRFSAERTGGSVSTLTIQRTQQEDSAVYLCASSDDSYNSPLHFGNGTRLTVT.

The V gene is TRBV20-1, the J gene TRBJ1-1; D is ambiguous. CDR3 length equals 10 residues. Trimming removed 5 bases at V and 8 bases at J, with 9 bases between. The germline CDR1 and CDR2 sequences are DFQATT and SNEGSKA (reference sequence). CDR3 residues: CSAVHAEAFF. DNA of the CDR3: TGCAGTGCTGTACATGCCGAAGCTTTCTTT.

This clone was recorded once. The V gene is TRBV7-2, the J gene TRBJ2-5; D may be TRBD1 (5 bases). The germline V and J ends were trimmed by 3 bases and 12 bases, with 8 bases remaining between them. From germline, CDR1 is SGHTA and CDR2 FQGNSA. The CDR3 has 10 amino acids. The CDR3 DNA follows: TGTGCCAGCAGCTTCCGACAGAAGTACTTC. It translates to CASSFRQKYF.

This clone was counted a single time. V gene TRBV2 combines with J gene TRBJ2-5, with TRBD2 identical over 11 bases. J lost 4 bases, V lost 2 bases, and 3 bases had no gene match. The CDR3 has 15 residues. Germline V CDR1 and CDR2: SNHLY, FYNNEI. The CDR3 loop is CASSELGLAGETQYF. Written as DNA, the CDR3 is TGTGCCAGCAGTGAATTAGGACTAGCGGGAGAGACCCAGTACTTC.

This chain joins TRBV19 and TRBJ1-1, with a weak D call TRBD1 (5 bases). V lost 5 bases and J lost 1, with 11 bases in between. This CDR3 is 14 amino acids long. Per germline, CDR1 LNHDA and CDR2 SQIVND (reference sequence). The CDR3 region is CASSPQGGNTEAFF. CDR3 coding DNA: TGTGCCAGTAGTCCCCAGGGTGGGAACACTGAAGCTTTCTTT.

The V gene is TRBV7-2, the J gene TRBJ2-1; 9 bases are shared with TRBD2. Germline-derived CDR1 and CDR2 are SGHTA and FQGNSA. With 5 bases clipped from V and 0 bases from J, the junction kept 5 bases outside the gene matches. The length of the CDR3 is 16 residues. Written as DNA, the CDR3 is TGTGCCAGCAGCATCCTTAGCGGGAGCTCCTACAATGAGCAGTTCTTC. Residues: CASSILSGSSYNEQFF.

The V call is TRBV5-1, the J call TRBJ2-4; TRBD1 might be the D (6 bases). The CDR3 is 14 amino acids. Germline-derived CDR1 and CDR2 are SGHRS and YFSETQ. V gave up 3 bases and J gave up 3 bases, with 10 bases separating them. The CDR3 sequence: CASSSSGDKNIQYF. DNA of the CDR3: TGCGCCAGCAGCTCATCAGGGGACAAAAACATTCAGTACTTC. Full variable domain (outside the CDR3, taken from reference TRBV5-1 and TRBJ2-4): KAGVTQTPRYLIKTRGQQVTLSCSPISGHRSVSWYQQTPGQGLQFLFEYFSETQRNKGNFPGRFSGRQFSNSRSEMNVSTLELGDSALYLCASSSSGDKNIQYFGAGTRLSVL.

The chain couples TRBV4-1 to TRBJ1-2; 7 positions agree with TRBD1. CDR3 length: 15 residues. The junction had 3 bases not matched to a gene; V was cut back by 1 base and J by 1 base. Per the germline V gene, CDR1 is MGHRA and CDR2 is YSYEKL. The CDR3 DNA sequence: TGCGCCAGCAGCCAAGCGGGGACAGATAACTATGGCTACACCTTC. It codes for CASSQAGTDNYGYTF.

This clone was picked up one time. This sequence joins TRBV9 and TRBJ1-2; D is perhaps TRBD1 (5 bases). V was clipped by 7 bases and J by 2 bases, with 9 bases between them. The CDR3 sequence is 12 residues long. Germline loops: CDR1 SGDLS, CDR2 YYNGEE. This CDR3 is CASGGGNYGYTF. The CDR3 coding sequence is TGTGCCAGCGGGGGGGGGAACTATGGCTACACCTTC.

The sample holds a few counts of this clone. This sequence joins TRBV9 and TRBJ2-7, with 7 bases lining up with TRBD2. The CDR3 is 15 amino acids. Germline trimming cut 4 bases from V and 6 bases from J; bases unmatched to any gene: 13. CDR1 is SGDLS and CDR2 is YYNGEE in the germline V gene. In nucleotides, the CDR3 is TGTGCCAGCAGCCCCCGGGGGGAGGGGTTGGGCGAGCAGTACTTC. Amino acid sequence: CASSPRGEGLGEQYF.

The V and J genes are TRBV19 and TRBJ1-1, with a tentative D call TRBD1 (5 bases). CDR3 size: 14 residues. Trimming removed 11 bases at V and 0 bases at J, with 16 bases between. Germline V gives CDR1 LNHDA, CDR2 SQIVND (reference sequence). The CDR3 loop is CASRAGYVNTEAFF. CDR3 coding DNA: TGTGCCTCTAGGGCAGGGTACGTGAACACTGAAGCTTTCTTT.

The chain links TRBV4-2 to TRBJ1-2, with D tentatively TRBD1 (6 bases). Germline assignment: CDR1 LGHNA and CDR2 YNFKEQ. V shed 1 base and J shed 8 bases, with 17 bases lying between them. The CDR3 extends over 15 amino acids. The CDR3 nucleotides read TGTGCCAGCAGCCAAGTCGGGGGGGGCAGGGAGGGCTACACCTTC. Translating it yields CASSQVGGGREGYTF.

The V gene is TRBV7-2, the J gene TRBJ1-1, with D maybe TRBD1 (6 bases). The CDR3 runs to 13 residues. The germline V and J ends were trimmed by 5 bases and 5 bases, with 12 bases remaining between them. Per germline, CDR1 SGHTA and CDR2 FQGNSA. CDR3 DNA: TGTGCCAGCAGCCCGCGGACAGAAACTGAAGCTTTCTTT. Its protein product is CASSPRTETEAFF.

The V call is TRBV7-6, the J call TRBJ1-1, with 7 bases that match TRBD1. The CDR3 has 15 amino acids. The junction had 11 bases not matched to a gene; V was cut back by 5 bases and J by 5 bases. From germline, CDR1 is SGHVS and CDR2 FNYEAQ. CDR3 sequence: CASSVSTGVRTEAFF. DNA of the CDR3: TGTGCCAGCAGCGTCAGCACAGGGGTGAGGACTGAAGCTTTCTTT.

V usage is TRBV29-1 and J usage is TRBJ1-2, with D perhaps matching TRBD1 (5 bases). Germline assignment: CDR1 SQVTM and CDR2 ANQGSEA. The CDR3 extends over 16 amino acids. The V end was cut by 4 bases, the J end by 0 bases, with 18 bases between. For the CDR3, the DNA is TGCAGCGTTGGGCTTCTGGAAAGGGGTCCTAACTATGGCTACACCTTC. This codes for CSVGLLERGPNYGYTF.

This chain joins TRBV7-2 and TRBJ1-5; TRBD1 aligns across 8 bases. The germline V gene encodes CDR1 SGHTA and CDR2 FQGNSA. This CDR3 has 14 residues. The V segment lost 5 bases and the J segment 6 bases; nucleotides outside the gene matches: 6. CDR3 amino acids: CASSPSDRGQPQHF. CDR3 DNA sequence: TGTGCCAGCAGCCCATCCGACAGGGGTCAGCCCCAGCATTTT.

The chain joins TRBV9 to TRBJ1-2; a weak D match, TRBD1 (6 bases). This CDR3 comprises 15 residues. Trimming stripped 0 bases from V and 5 bases from J, with 14 bases between. In germline, CDR1 is SGDLS, CDR2 YYNGEE. The CDR3 region has the DNA TGTGCCAGCAGCGTAGTTGAGACAGGCTTATATGGCTACACCTTC. This gives the protein CASSVVETGLYGYTF.

This chain links TRBV6-1 with TRBJ1-3; the match to TRBD1 covers 9 bases. Germline CDR1 reads MNHNS; CDR2 reads SASEGT. This CDR3 is built from 15 residues. Trimming took 3 bases from V and 2 from J; bases not matched to a gene: 2. This chain's CDR3 is CASSEGDRAGNTIYF. CDR3 nucleotides: TGTGCCAGCAGTGAGGGGGACAGGGCTGGAAACACCATATATTTT.

The V gene is TRBV19, the J gene TRBJ2-6, with 9 bases lining up with TRBD1. CDR1 and CDR2 from the germline V gene are LNHDA and SQIVND (reference sequence). Trimming took 7 bases from V and 0 from J; bases not matched to a gene: 10. The CDR3 sequence is 18 residues long. The CDR3 DNA reads as TGTGCCAGTAACGATCCGGGACAGGGATTCTCTGGGGCCAACGTCCTGACTTTC. Protein product: CASNDPGQGFSGANVLTF. Based on the CDR3 plus reference TRBV19 and TRBJ2-6, the full variable domain is DGGITQSPKYLFRKEGQNVTLSCEQNLNHDAMYWYRQDPGQGLRLIYYSQIVNDFQKGDIAEGYSVSREKKESFPLTVTSAQKNPTAFYLCASNDPGQGFSGANVLTFGAGSRLTVL.

The genes are TRBV19 and TRBJ2-2; 8 positions agree with TRBD1. The CDR3 has 15 residues. The ends lost 8 bases at V and 8 bases at J; junction bases unmatched: 13. Germline CDR1 LNHDA, CDR2 SQIVND (reference sequence). In DNA form, the CDR3 reads TGTGCCAGTTCGCCGGGGACAGGAACCTATGGGGAGCTGTTTTTT. Its translation is CASSPGTGTYGELFF.